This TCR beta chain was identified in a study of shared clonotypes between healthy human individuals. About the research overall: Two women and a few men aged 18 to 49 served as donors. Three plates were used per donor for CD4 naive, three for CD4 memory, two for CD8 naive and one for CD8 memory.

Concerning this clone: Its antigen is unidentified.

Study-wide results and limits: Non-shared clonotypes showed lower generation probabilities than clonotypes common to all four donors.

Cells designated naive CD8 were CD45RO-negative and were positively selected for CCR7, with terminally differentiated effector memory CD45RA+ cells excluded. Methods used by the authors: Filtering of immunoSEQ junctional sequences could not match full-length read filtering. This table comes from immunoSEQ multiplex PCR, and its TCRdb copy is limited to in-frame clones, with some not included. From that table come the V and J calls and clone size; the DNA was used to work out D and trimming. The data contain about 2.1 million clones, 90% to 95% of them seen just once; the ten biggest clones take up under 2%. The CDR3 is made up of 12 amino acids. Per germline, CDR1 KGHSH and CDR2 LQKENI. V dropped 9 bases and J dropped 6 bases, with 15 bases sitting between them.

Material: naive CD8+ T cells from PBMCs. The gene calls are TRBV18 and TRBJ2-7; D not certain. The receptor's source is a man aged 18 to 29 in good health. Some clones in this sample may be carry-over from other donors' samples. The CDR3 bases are TGTGCCAGTAGATACCAGAGAGGCGAGCAGTACTTC. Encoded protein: CASRYQRGEQYF.